These T cell receptor beta chains were read from a single sample in a study of shared clonotypes between healthy human individuals. Profiling relied on immunoSEQ multiplex PCR, and the TCRdb table lists in-frame clones only, not all of them. The data hold 800,000 or so clones, with about 96% observed a single time. Sequences were obtained from naive CD8+ T cells sorted from blood. The receptors were sampled from a man aged 25 to 40 in good health. Both conserved end residues are part of each CDR3. The D gene is left open where the match is weak. Size is stated for part of the rows, as once, few or many counts, or as a class when the clone is expanded.

TRBV27	TRBD2	.	TRBJ2-2	TGTGCCAGCAGTAACCAACTAGCGGGAGTTTCTGGGGAGCTGTTTTTT	CASSNQLAGVSGELFF
TRBV27	TRBD2	once	TRBJ2-1	TGTGCCAGCAGTCCAGAGGGACTAGCGGGCTACAATGAGCAGTTCTTC	CASSPEGLAGYNEQFF
TRBV27	.	few	TRBJ1-5	TGTGCCAGCAGTTTACTGGGGGAACCGGGACAGCCCCAGCATTTT	CASSLLGEPGQPQHF
TRBV4-3	TRBD1	.	TRBJ2-7	TGCGCCAGCAGCCAAGGCAGGGGGCCCTACGAGCAGTACTTC	CASSQGRGPYEQYF
TRBV29-1	.	.	TRBJ2-7	TGCAGCACCGGGCCCGAGCAGTACTTC	CSTGPEQYF
TRBV30	.	.	TRBJ2-7	TGTGCCGGTATCGCAGCGCTAGGAAGAGCCGAGCAGTACTTC	CAGIAALGRAEQYF
TRBV5-1	.	.	TRBJ1-2	TGCGCCAGCGGAACCCTACACGCTAACTATGGCTACACCTTC	CASGTLHANYGYTF
TRBV5-4	.	.	TRBJ2-3	TGTGCCAGCAGCCTATCAGGGAGCACAGATACGCAGTATTTT	CASSLSGSTDTQYF
TRBV28	.	.	TRBJ1-1	TGTGCCAGCAGCCCTAGACAGAACACTGAAGCTTTCTTT	CASSPRQNTEAFF
TRBV19	.	once	TRBJ2-7	TGTGCCAGCGGCGTCGGACAAGGCTACGAGCAGTACTTC	CASGVGQGYEQYF
TRBV19	.	.	TRBJ2-3	TGTGCCAGTAGTATACGAGGGGGCACAGATACGCAGTATTTT	CASSIRGGTDTQYF
TRBV7-9	.	.	TRBJ1-1	TGTGCCAGCAGCCAGACAGTGAACACTGAAGCTTTCTTT	CASSQTVNTEAFF
TRBV11-2	TRBD2	.	TRBJ2-1	TGTGCCAGCAGCTTAGAGGTTAGCGGGATCTACAATGAGCAGTTCTTC	CASSLEVSGIYNEQFF
TRBV11-2	TRBD1	.	TRBJ1-4	TGTGCCAGCAGCTTATCGGGACAGGCCACTAATGAAAAACTGTTTTTT	CASSLSGQATNEKLFF
TRBV29-1	TRBD1	.	TRBJ2-7	TGCAGCGTCGGGGACAGGCTCGAGCAGTACTTC	CSVGDRLEQYF
TRBV7-9	TRBD1	.	TRBJ2-2	TGTGCCAGCAGCTTTGGGACAGTTACCACCGGGGAGCTGTTTTTT	CASSFGTVTTGELFF
TRBV4-1	TRBD2	once	TRBJ2-7	TGCGCCAGCAGCCAAGTAGCGGGAACAGCCTACGAGCAGTACTTC	CASSQVAGTAYEQYF
TRBV19	.	.	TRBJ1-5	TGTGCCAGTAGTATAGTCTTTGCAGCTTATAGCAATCAGCCCCAGCATTTT	CASSIVFAAYSNQPQHF